This TCR beta chain was obtained from a study of tumor-infiltrating lymphocytes in localized non-small cell lung cancer. Study in general: Resected tumor was paired with non-adjacent uninvolved lung from the same patient. Broader study findings: TCRbeta sequencing showed higher T cell infiltration in tumors than uninvolved lung. Each assay used a separate piece of the same tissue. T-cell fraction did not differ between immunotypes IM1 and IM2.

Generated by immunoSEQ multiplex PCR, the TCRdb table keeps only in-frame clones and is missing some. The data hold 20,000 to 25,000 clones, with about three fifths observed a single time. There are a few counts of this clone. Antigen: not known. Germline trimming cut 4 bases from V and 7 bases from J; bases unmatched to any gene: 6. The V gene's germline CDR1 is MDHEN and CDR2 SYDVKM. There are 14 residues in the CDR3. V is TRBV28 and J is TRBJ1-5; TRBD1 aligns across 8 bases. The source material was lung tumor tissue. This sequence was found in a human donor with non-small cell lung cancer. The CDR3 sequence: CASSSGTGWQPQHF. CDR3 in DNA: TGTGCCAGCAGTTCGGGGACAGGTTGGCAGCCCCAGCATTTT. Supplemented by reference TRBV28 and TRBJ1-5, the full variable domain reads DVKVTQSSRYLVKRTGEKVFLECVQDMDHENMFWYRQDPGLGLRLIYFSYDVKMKEKGDIPEGYSVSREKKERFSLILESASTNQTSMYLCASSSGTGWQPQHFGDGTRLSIL.